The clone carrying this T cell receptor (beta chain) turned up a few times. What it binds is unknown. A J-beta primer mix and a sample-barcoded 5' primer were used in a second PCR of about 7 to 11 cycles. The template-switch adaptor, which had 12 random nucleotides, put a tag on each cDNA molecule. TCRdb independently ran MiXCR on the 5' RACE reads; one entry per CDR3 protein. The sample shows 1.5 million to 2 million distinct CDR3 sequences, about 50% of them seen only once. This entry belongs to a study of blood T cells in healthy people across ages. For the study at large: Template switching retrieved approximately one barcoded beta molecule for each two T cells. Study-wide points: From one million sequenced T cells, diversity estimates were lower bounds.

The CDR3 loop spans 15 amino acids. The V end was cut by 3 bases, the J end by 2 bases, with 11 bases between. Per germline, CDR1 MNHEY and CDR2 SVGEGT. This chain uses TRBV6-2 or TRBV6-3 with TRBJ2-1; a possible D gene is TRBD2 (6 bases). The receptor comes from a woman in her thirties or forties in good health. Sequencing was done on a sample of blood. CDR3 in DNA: TGTGCCAGCAGTTATGGGGGGATTACCTACAATGAGCAGTTCTTC. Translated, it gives CASSYGGITYNEQFF.